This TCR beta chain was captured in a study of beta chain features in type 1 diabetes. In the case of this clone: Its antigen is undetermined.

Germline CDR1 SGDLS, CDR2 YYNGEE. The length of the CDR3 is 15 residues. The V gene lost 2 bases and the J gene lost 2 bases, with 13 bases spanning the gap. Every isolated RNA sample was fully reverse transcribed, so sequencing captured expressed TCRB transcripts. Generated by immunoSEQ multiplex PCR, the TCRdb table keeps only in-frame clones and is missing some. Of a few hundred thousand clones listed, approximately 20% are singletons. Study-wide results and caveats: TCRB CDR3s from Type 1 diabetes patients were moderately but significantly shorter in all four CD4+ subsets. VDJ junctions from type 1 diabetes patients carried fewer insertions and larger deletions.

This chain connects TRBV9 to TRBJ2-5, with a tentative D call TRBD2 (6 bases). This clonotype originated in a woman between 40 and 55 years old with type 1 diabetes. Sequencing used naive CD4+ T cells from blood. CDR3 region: CASSVLGEVQETQYF. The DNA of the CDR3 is TGTGCCAGCAGCGTTTTGGGGGAGGTACAAGAGACCCAGTACTTC.